Following are 28 T cell receptor beta chains from one sample sequenced in a study of blood T cell repertoires in COVID-19. TCRdb's copy holds only in-frame clones and misses some; the assay was immunoSEQ multiplex PCR. Of some 250,000 clones listed, 75% to 90% were seen once; the top ten hold roughly 27%. Material: peripheral blood. The receptors here all came from a man aged 35-49 years with acute or convalescent COVID-19.

CDR3 residues: CAWAPTENQPQHF. The CDR3 nucleotides read TGTGCCTGGGCCCCGACAGAAAATCAGCCCCAGCATTTT. The V gene is TRBV30, the J gene TRBJ1-5; the D gene is possibly TRBD1 (5 bases). The V and J ends lost 5 bases and 4 bases respectively, with 12 bases between them. Looked up from germline, CDR1 is GTSNPN and CDR2 is SVGIG (reference sequence). The length of the CDR3 is 13 residues.

The genes are TRBV2 and TRBJ1-2; TRBD1 matches at 9 bases. Germline values: CDR1 SNHLY, CDR2 FYNNEI. This CDR3 is built from 14 residues. V shed 4 bases and J 4 bases; nucleotides not matched to a gene: 4. Here the CDR3 reads CASSATGGAYGYTF. In DNA, the CDR3 is TGTGCCAGCAGTGCGACAGGGGGAGCCTATGGCTACACCTTC.

This clone was detected a few times. This sequence joins TRBV30 and TRBJ1-4; TRBD1 is a possible D gene (5 bases). Trimming took off 5 bases at V and 4 bases at J, with 11 bases between the two ends. The CDR3 spans 13 residues. The V gene's germline CDR1 is GTSNPN and CDR2 SVGIG (reference sequence). The CDR3 bases are TGTGCCTGGGCGGGGGATAATAATGAAAAACTGTTTTTT. Its protein is CAWAGDNNEKLFF.

In its sample, this clone was seen once. This sequence joins TRBV27 and TRBJ2-1; 12 bases map to TRBD2. CDR3 length equals 16 residues. Germline assignment: CDR1 MNHEY and CDR2 SMNVEV (reference sequence). The trim removed 6 bases at V and 1 base at J, leaving 4 bases unmatched. Here the CDR3 DNA reads TGTGCCAGCAGACGGACTAGCGGGACGTCCTACAATGAGCAGTTCTTC. This gives the protein CASRRTSGTSYNEQFF.

V gene TRBV6-6 combines with J gene TRBJ2-7, with 8 nucleotides matching TRBD1. Germline values: CDR1 MNHNY, CDR2 SVGAGI (reference sequence). Trimming removed 2 bases from V and 7 bases from J; junction bases left unmatched: 10. CDR3 size: 15 residues. Here the CDR3 reads CASSYTSGGLGEQYF. The CDR3 region has the DNA TGTGCCAGCAGTTACACATCAGGGGGCTTGGGTGAGCAGTACTTC.

This CDR3 reads CASSNLNHNEQFF. The CDR3 DNA follows: TGTGCCAGTTCGAACTTAAACCACAATGAGCAGTTCTTC. The chain employs TRBV19 and TRBJ2-1; no firm D call. This CDR3 comprises 13 residues. Germline lookup yields CDR1 LNHDA and CDR2 SQIVND (reference sequence). Trimming shortened V by 8 bases and J by 5 bases, and 13 bases separated the two germline ends.

This clone was observed many times. The chain has TRBV7-2 and TRBJ1-1; 9 bases align to TRBD1. After removal of 5 bases from V and 11 bases from J, the junction contained 15 bases not matched to a gene. This CDR3 has 15 amino acids. Germline-derived CDR1 and CDR2 are SGHTA and FQGNSA. The CDR3 spells CASSPSLPGQGVAFF. The CDR3 DNA follows: TGTGCCAGCAGCCCCAGCCTTCCGGGACAGGGCGTTGCTTTCTTT.

The chain combines TRBV18 with TRBJ1-5, with TRBD1 identical over 7 bases. After removal of 2 bases from V and 5 bases from J, the junction contained 6 bases not matched to a gene. The CDR3 covers 15 residues. Germline V lookup: CDR1 KGHSH, CDR2 LQKENI. The CDR3 region has the DNA TGTGCCAGCTCACCAGAGACAGGGCGGGATCAGCCCCAGCATTTT. As protein: CASSPETGRDQPQHF.

A single count supports this clone. The chain employs TRBV25-1 and TRBJ1-4; 7 bases are a match to TRBD1. CDR3 length: 15 residues. Germline lookup yields CDR1 MGHDK and CDR2 SYGVNS. With 5 bases clipped from V and 4 bases from J, the junction kept 7 bases outside the gene matches. In nucleotides, the CDR3 is TGTGCCAGCAGTTTCGAGAACAGGGGTAATGAAAAACTGTTTTTT. It specifies CASSFENRGNEKLFF. The full variable domain, its missing parts supplied by reference TRBV25-1 and TRBJ1-4, is EADIYQTPRYLVIGTGKKITLECSQTMGHDKMYWYQQDPGMELHLIHYSYGVNSTEKGDLSSESTVSRIRTEHFPLTLESARPSHTSQYLCASSFENRGNEKLFFGSGTQLSVL.

The chain carries TRBV10-3 and TRBJ2-7; D unresolved. Trimming took off 0 bases at V and 7 bases at J, with 7 bases between the two ends. The CDR3 covers 12 residues. Germline V gene sequence: CDR1 ENHRY, CDR2 SYGVKD. CDR3 sequence reads: CAISESAREQYF. DNA for the CDR3: TGTGCCATCAGTGAGTCCGCCAGGGAGCAGTACTTC.

The rearrangement joins TRBV6-5 to TRBJ1-1; TRBD1 is a possible D gene (6 bases). V was clipped by 5 bases and J by 9 bases, with 13 bases between them. CDR3 length: 12 residues. The germline CDR1 and CDR2 sequences are MNHEY and SVGAGI. CDR3 in amino acids: CASSPPDRKAFF. The CDR3 bases are TGTGCCAGCAGTCCACCGGACAGAAAAGCTTTCTTT.

The chain links TRBV3-1 (or the pseudogene TRBV3-2) to TRBJ2-5; D not certain. The closer fit of TRBJ2-7 to the DNA end suggests the J call may be wrong. The germline V gene has CDR1 LGHDT and CDR2 YNNKEL (reference sequence). This CDR3 is 15 amino acids long. The CDR3 DNA reads TGTGCCAGCAGCCAAGAATTATCTCCCTCCTACGAGCAGTACTTC. Protein sequence: CASSQELSPSYEQYF.

The V gene is TRBV11-3, the J gene TRBJ1-1; D is uncertain. The V end lost 1 base, the J end lost 11 bases, and 11 bases lay between the germline ends. Germline V gene data show CDR1 as SGHNT and CDR2 as YENEEA. This CDR3 region has 12 residues. CDR3 coding DNA: TGTGCCAGCAGCTTAGGGAGGGCGAGGGCTTTCTTT. It encodes CASSLGRARAFF.

The chain uses TRBV29-1 and TRBJ1-1, with D maybe TRBD1 (5 bases). Germline lookup yields CDR1 SQVTM and CDR2 ANQGSEA. Trimming pared 2 bases from V and 1 base from J, leaving 8 bases between. This CDR3 spans 13 amino acids. CDR3 bases: TGCAGCGTTGAAAAAGGGGAGAACACTGAAGCTTTCTTT. Protein product: CSVEKGENTEAFF.

The chain combines TRBV25-1 with TRBJ2-1, with a weak D call TRBD2 (5 bases). The CDR3 contains 13 residues. Germline V gene lookup returns CDR1 MGHDK and CDR2 SYGVNS. V lost 1 base, J lost 10 bases, and 11 bases lay in between. CDR3 nucleotide sequence: TGTGCCAGCAGTGAATCTGGGAGAGTCGAGCAGTTCTTC. It translates to CASSESGRVEQFF.

The genes are TRBV20-1 and TRBJ2-7; D not certain. The V end lost 3 bases, the J end lost 6 bases, and 12 bases lay between the germline ends. Germline assignment: CDR1 DFQATT and CDR2 SNEGSKA (reference sequence). The CDR3 contains 12 residues. In DNA form, the CDR3 reads TGCAGTGCTAGTCCGGGTAGAGTCGAGCAGTACTTC. Its protein product is CSASPGRVEQYF.

The genes are TRBV10-3 and TRBJ2-7, with TRBD1 matching 7 bases. This CDR3 spans 13 amino acids. Unmatched junction bases numbered 4, after V lost 6 bases and J lost 2 bases. Germline values: CDR1 ENHRY, CDR2 SYGVKD. This chain's CDR3 is CAIRTDRTYEQYF. CDR3 in DNA: TGTGCCATCAGAACGGACAGGACCTACGAGCAGTACTTC.

The gene calls are TRBV6-5 and TRBJ1-1; D ambiguous. The CDR3 covers 12 residues. CDR1 and CDR2 from the germline V gene are MNHEY and SVGAGI. The V end lost 2 bases, the J end lost 7 bases, and 8 bases lay between the germline ends. CDR3 sequence (DNA): TGTGCCAGCAGTTACCCTGGGAGTGAAGCTTTCTTT. Translated, it gives CASSYPGSEAFF.

The CDR3 spells CASSLEQGNYGYTF. The CDR3 DNA reads TGTGCCAGCAGCTTGGAACAGGGCAACTATGGCTACACCTTC. The rearrangement links TRBV5-6 to TRBJ1-2; a possible D gene is TRBD1 (6 bases). Trimming stripped 0 bases from V and 2 bases from J, with 8 bases between. The CDR3 is 14 residues long. In germline, CDR1 is SGHDT, CDR2 YYEEEE. The variable domain in full, with the rest retrieved from reference TRBV5-6 and TRBJ1-2, is DAGVTQSPTHLIKTRGQQVTLRCSPKSGHDTVSWYQQALGQGPQFIFQYYEEEERQRGNFPDRFSGHQFPNYSSELNVNALLLGDSALYLCASSLEQGNYGYTFGSGTRLTVV.

This chain uses TRBV19 with TRBJ1-3; D possibly corresponds to TRBD1 (5 bases). The ends were cut back, 7 bases at V and 0 bases at J, with 10 bases in the middle. This CDR3 is 14 amino acids long. Germline values: CDR1 LNHDA, CDR2 SQIVND (reference sequence). The CDR3 bases are TGTGCCAGTAAGACGACAGACTCTGGAAACACCATATATTTT. Protein product: CASKTTDSGNTIYF.

CDR3 nucleotide sequence: TGTGCCAGCAGTGACGGGGGGAGGGTTACCGGGGAGCTGTTTTTT. This translates into CASSDGGRVTGELFF. The chain joins TRBV6-1 to TRBJ2-2; 7 bases are shared with TRBD2. J lost 5 bases, V lost 3 bases, and 6 bases had no gene match. The CDR3 loop spans 15 amino acids. From germline, CDR1 is MNHNS and CDR2 SASEGT.

J is TRBJ2-7 and V is TRBV7-9; 13 nucleotides line up with TRBD2. Losses at the gene ends were 4 bases for V and 2 bases for J; bases not matched to a gene: 11. CDR1 is SEHNR and CDR2 is FQNEAQ in the germline V gene (reference sequence). CDR3 length: 18 amino acids. In DNA, the CDR3 is TGTGCCAGCAGCTCAGCGGCGGGACTAGCGGGAAGTACCTACGAGCAGTACTTC. Encoded protein: CASSSAAGLAGSTYEQYF.

This clone was counted a single time. The chain links TRBV1 to TRBJ1-5; TRBD1 is taken as the D call from the table, unchecked against the DNA. TRBV1 is labeled a pseudogene. The CDR3 runs to 16 residues. CDR3 amino acids: CTSSQPGTGHNQPQHF. Written as DNA, the CDR3 is TGCACCAGCAGCCAGCCCGGGACAGGGCACAATCAGCCCCAGCATTTT.

This clone has just a few counts. This sequence joins TRBV29-1 and TRBJ1-3, with TRBD1 matching over 7 bases. Germline-derived CDR1 and CDR2 are SQVTM and ANQGSEA. V shed 4 bases and J 4 bases; nucleotides not matched to a gene: 7. The CDR3 totals 14 residues. CDR3 DNA sequence: TGCAGCGTTGGATCCGGGACAGAAGGAAACACCATATATTTT. Encoded protein: CSVGSGTEGNTIYF.

This clone was detected only a few times. The rearrangement links TRBV6-5 to TRBJ2-7; D may be TRBD2 (6 bases). This CDR3 is 12 amino acids long. Trimming removed 10 bases at V and 6 bases at J, with 16 bases between. Germline CDR1 is MNHEY and CDR2 is SVGAGI. The CDR3 DNA follows: TGTGCCACCTTAGAGACTAGAAGCGAGCAGTACTTC. Translated: CATLETRSEQYF.

This clone was seen only a few times. Here the CDR3 reads CASTSPGQGMNTEAFF. The DNA of the CDR3 is TGCGCCAGCACGTCGCCGGGACAGGGGATGAACACTGAAGCTTTCTTT. The chain couples TRBV5-1 to TRBJ1-1; 10 nucleotides agree with TRBD1. The CDR3 loop spans 16 amino acids. After removal of 6 bases from V and 0 bases from J, the junction contained 8 bases not matched to a gene. Germline assignment: CDR1 SGHRS and CDR2 YFSETQ. Together with reference TRBV5-1 and TRBJ1-1, the CDR3 gives the full variable domain: KAGVTQTPRYLIKTRGQQVTLSCSPISGHRSVSWYQQTPGQGLQFLFEYFSETQRNKGNFPGRFSGRQFSNSRSEMNVSTLELGDSALYLCASTSPGQGMNTEAFFGQGTRLTVV.

This clone was seen just once. The chain has TRBV6-5 and TRBJ1-1; D might be TRBD1 (6 bases). Trimming pared 0 bases from V and 5 bases from J, leaving 13 bases between. This CDR3 spans 15 amino acids. CDR1 is MNHEY and CDR2 is SVGAGI in the germline V gene. CDR3 sequence reads: CASSYSDLRGTEAFF. The CDR3 DNA reads TGTGCCAGCAGTTACTCGGACTTGAGGGGGACTGAAGCTTTCTTT.

The V and J genes are TRBV19 and TRBJ1-1, with D uncertain. Germline loops: CDR1 LNHDA, CDR2 SQIVND (reference sequence). CDR3 length: 13 amino acids. The V end was cut by 3 bases, the J end by 7 bases, with 12 bases between. CDR3 amino acids: CASSIGHLVEAFF. The CDR3 DNA reads TGTGCCAGTAGTATCGGTCACTTGGTTGAAGCTTTCTTT.